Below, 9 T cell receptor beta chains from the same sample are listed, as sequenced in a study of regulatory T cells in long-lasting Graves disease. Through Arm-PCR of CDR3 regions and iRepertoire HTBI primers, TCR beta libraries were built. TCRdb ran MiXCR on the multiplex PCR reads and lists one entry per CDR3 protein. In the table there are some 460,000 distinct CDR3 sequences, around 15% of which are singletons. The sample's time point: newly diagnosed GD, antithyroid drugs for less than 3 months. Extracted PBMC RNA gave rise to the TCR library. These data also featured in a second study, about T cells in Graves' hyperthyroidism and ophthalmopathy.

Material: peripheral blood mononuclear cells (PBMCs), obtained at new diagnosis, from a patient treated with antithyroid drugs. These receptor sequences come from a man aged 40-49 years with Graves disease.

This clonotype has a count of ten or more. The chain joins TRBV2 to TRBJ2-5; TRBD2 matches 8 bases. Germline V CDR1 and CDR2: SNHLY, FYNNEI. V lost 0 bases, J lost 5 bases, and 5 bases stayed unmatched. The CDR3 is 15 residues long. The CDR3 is CASSEALSGSETQYF. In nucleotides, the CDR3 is TGTGCCAGCAGTGAAGCGCTCAGCGGGAGTGAGACCCAGTACTTC.

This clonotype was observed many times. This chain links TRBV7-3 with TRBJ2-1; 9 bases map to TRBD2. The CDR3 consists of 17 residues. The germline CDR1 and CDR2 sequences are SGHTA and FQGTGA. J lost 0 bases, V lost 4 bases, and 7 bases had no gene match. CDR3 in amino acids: CASSYGTSWSSYNEQFF. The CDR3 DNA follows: TGTGCCAGCAGCTATGGGACTAGCTGGAGCTCCTACAATGAGCAGTTCTTC.

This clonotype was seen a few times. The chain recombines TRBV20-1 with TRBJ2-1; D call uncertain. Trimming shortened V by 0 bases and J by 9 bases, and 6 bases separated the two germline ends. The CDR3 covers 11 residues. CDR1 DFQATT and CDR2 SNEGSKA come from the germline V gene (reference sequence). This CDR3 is CSAREVGEQFF. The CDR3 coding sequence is TGCAGTGCTAGAGAAGTTGGTGAGCAGTTCTTC.

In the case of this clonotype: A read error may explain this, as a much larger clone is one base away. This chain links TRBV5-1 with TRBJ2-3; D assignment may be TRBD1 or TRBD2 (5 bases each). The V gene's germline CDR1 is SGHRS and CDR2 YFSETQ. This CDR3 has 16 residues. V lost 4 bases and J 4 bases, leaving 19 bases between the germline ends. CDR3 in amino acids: CASSAGASPGSDTQYF. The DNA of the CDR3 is TGCGCCAGCAGCGCCGGGGCTAGCCCCGGGTCAGATACGCAGTATTTT.

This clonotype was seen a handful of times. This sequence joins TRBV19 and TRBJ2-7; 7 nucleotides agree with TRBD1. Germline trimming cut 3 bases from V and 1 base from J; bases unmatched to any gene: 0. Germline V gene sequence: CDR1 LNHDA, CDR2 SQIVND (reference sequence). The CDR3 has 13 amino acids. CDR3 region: CASSMDRSYEQYF. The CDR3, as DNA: TGTGCCAGTAGTATGGACAGGTCCTACGAGCAGTACTTC.

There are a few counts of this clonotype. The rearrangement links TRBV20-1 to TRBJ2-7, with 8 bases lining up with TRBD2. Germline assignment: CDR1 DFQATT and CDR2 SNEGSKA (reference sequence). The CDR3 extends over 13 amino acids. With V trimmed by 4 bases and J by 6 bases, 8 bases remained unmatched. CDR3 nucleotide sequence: TGCAGTGCTATGATTAGCGGGGTTCCCGAGCAGTACTTC. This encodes CSAMISGVPEQYF.

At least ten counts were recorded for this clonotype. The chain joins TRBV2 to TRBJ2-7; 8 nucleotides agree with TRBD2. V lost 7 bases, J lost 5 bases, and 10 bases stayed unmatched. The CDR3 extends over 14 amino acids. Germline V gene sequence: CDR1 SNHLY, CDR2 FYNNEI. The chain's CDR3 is CASILERGGNEQYF. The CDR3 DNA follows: TGTGCCAGCATCCTAGAACGGGGGGGCAACGAGCAGTACTTC. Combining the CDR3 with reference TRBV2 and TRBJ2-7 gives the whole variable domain EPEVTQTPSHQVTQMGQEVILRCVPISNHLYFYWYRQILGQKVEFLVSFYNNEISEKSEIFDDQFSVERPDGSNFTLKIRSTKLEDSAMYFCASILERGGNEQYFGPGTRLTVT.

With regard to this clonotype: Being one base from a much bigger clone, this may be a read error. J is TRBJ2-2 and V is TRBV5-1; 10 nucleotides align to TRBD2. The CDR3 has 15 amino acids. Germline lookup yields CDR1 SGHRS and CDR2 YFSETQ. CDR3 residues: CAGSLIAGGAGELFF. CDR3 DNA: TGCGCCGGCAGCTTGATAGCGGGAGGAGCCGGGGAGCTGTTTTTT.

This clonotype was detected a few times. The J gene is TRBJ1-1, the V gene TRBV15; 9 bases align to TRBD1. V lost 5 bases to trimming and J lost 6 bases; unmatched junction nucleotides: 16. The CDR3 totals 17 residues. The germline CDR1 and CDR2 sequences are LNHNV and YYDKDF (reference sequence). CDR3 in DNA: TGTGCCACCAGCCGCAGCCGTACACAGGGGGCGAAGCCTGAAGCTTTCTTT. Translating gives CATSRSRTQGAKPEAFF.